A single sample gave rise to the 23 T cell receptor beta chains below, sequenced in a study of blood T cell repertoires in COVID-19. The data were produced by immunoSEQ multiplex PCR, yet TCRdb's version contains in-frame clones alone and is incomplete. The table has 350,000 to 500,000 clones, roughly 90% seen once. The sample consisted of PBMCs or T cells enriched from blood (not recorded which). All receptors come from a woman aged 18-30 years who had been exposed to COVID-19.

The chain couples TRBV9 to TRBJ2-7; 7 nucleotides match TRBD2. The germline V gene has CDR1 SGDLS and CDR2 YYNGEE. The CDR3 length is 15 residues. V was clipped by 0 bases and J by 5 bases; unmatched bases: 8. The CDR3 nucleotides are TGTGCCAGCAGCGTAGGTCCGGGGGGTAGCGACGAGCAGTACTTC. Translating it yields CASSVGPGGSDEQYF.

V and J are TRBV19 and TRBJ1-6; TRBD1 might be the D (6 bases). This CDR3 region has 15 residues. The V gene's germline CDR1 is LNHDA and CDR2 SQIVND (reference sequence). V was cut by 6 bases and J by 8 bases, with 17 bases left in between. This CDR3 is CASRLDRSIDSPLHF. The CDR3 DNA follows: TGTGCCAGTAGGCTGGACAGATCGATTGATTCACCCCTCCACTTT.

The chain links TRBV18 to TRBJ1-2; tentatively, D is TRBD1 (6 bases). The CDR3 consists of 16 residues. Trimming removed 8 bases at V and 5 bases at J, with 24 bases between. Looked up from germline, CDR1 is KGHSH and CDR2 is LQKENI. In DNA, the CDR3 is TGTGCCAGCCACAGTTCCGGGACACAAACTAGTTATGGCTACACCTTC. This gives the protein CASHSSGTQTSYGYTF.

V gene TRBV6-4 combines with J gene TRBJ1-1; TRBD1 matches 8 bases. Losses at the gene ends were 6 bases for V and 3 bases for J; bases not matched to a gene: 3. This CDR3 is 13 amino acids long. Per the germline V gene, CDR1 is MRHNA and CDR2 is SNTAGT. The CDR3 loop reads CASSEDRDTEAFF. CDR3 bases: TGTGCCAGCAGCGAGGACAGGGACACTGAAGCTTTCTTT.

This chain uses TRBV2 with TRBJ1-6; D gene ambiguous. The CDR3 covers 15 residues. Trimming removed 8 bases from V and 7 bases from J, with 18 bases in between. In germline, CDR1 is SNHLY, CDR2 FYNNEI. The CDR3 loop is CASSKLEAWNSPLHF. Here the CDR3 DNA reads TGTGCCAGCTCCAAGCTGGAGGCCTGGAATTCACCCCTCCACTTT.

This rearrangement joins TRBV7-8 to TRBJ2-5; D unclear. Trimming shortened V by 5 bases and J by 5 bases, and 9 bases separated the two germline ends. CDR1 is SGHVS, CDR2 FQNEAQ, per germline. This CDR3 contains 12 residues. CDR3 region: CASSATSETQYF. DNA for the CDR3: TGTGCCAGCAGCGCGACATCTGAGACCCAGTACTTC.

The CDR3: CASSQSIPPVEQFF. CDR3 DNA sequence: TGTGCCAGCAGCCAAAGTATTCCGCCGGTCGAGCAGTTCTTC. The chain recombines TRBV14 with TRBJ2-1; D is unclear. V gave up 2 bases and J gave up 10 bases, with 15 bases separating them. The CDR3 has 14 residues. Germline V gene sequence: CDR1 SGHDN, CDR2 FVKESK.

The rearrangement joins TRBV7-2 to TRBJ1-6, with D perhaps TRBD1 (6 bases). Trimming pared 7 bases from V and 7 bases from J, leaving 17 bases between. Germline CDR1 reads SGHTA; CDR2 reads FQGNSA. CDR3 length: 15 residues. The DNA for the CDR3 is TGTGCCAGCAACAGGCCCAGGGGTGGCAATTCACCCCTCCACTTT. Encoded protein: CASNRPRGGNSPLHF. Full variable domain (rest looked up from reference TRBV7-2 and TRBJ1-6): GAGVSQSPSNKVTEKGKDVELRCDPISGHTALYWYRQSLGQGLEFLIYFQGNSAPDKSGLPSDRFSAERTGGSVSTLTIQRTQQEDSAVYLCASNRPRGGNSPLHFGNGTRLTVT.

Concerning this clone: In the same sample, other DNA sequences code for this CDR3. This rearrangement joins TRBV9 to TRBJ2-1, with TRBD2 matching over 12 bases. Unmatched junction bases numbered 2, after V lost 5 bases and J lost 2 bases. The germline CDR1 and CDR2 sequences are SGDLS and YYNGEE. This CDR3 has 15 residues. The CDR3 nucleotides are TGTGCCAGCAGTCCTAGCGGGGGGGCCTACAATGAGCAGTTCTTC. It is translated as CASSPSGGAYNEQFF.

CDR3 sequence reads: CASEVTMNTEAFF. CDR3 bases: TGTGCCAGCGAGGTCACGATGAACACTGAAGCTTTCTTT. The chain combines TRBV28 with TRBJ1-1, with D unclear. Trimming shortened V by 8 bases and J by 0 bases, and 10 bases separated the two germline ends. This CDR3 has 13 amino acids. Germline CDR1 MDHEN, CDR2 SYDVKM.

This chain links TRBV7-2 with TRBJ2-1; 7 bases match TRBD2. The germline CDR1 and CDR2 sequences are SGHTA and FQGNSA. The V gene end was trimmed by 5 bases and the J gene end by 2 bases; junction bases not matched to a gene: 12. This CDR3 has 17 amino acids. CDR3 region: CASSLPSSGTAYNEQFF. The CDR3 DNA reads as TGTGCCAGCAGCCTCCCCTCTAGCGGTACCGCCTACAATGAGCAGTTCTTC.

The chain carries TRBV6-5 and TRBJ2-7; 7 bases are shared with TRBD1. Trimming cost V 7 bases and J 7 bases; bases outside gene matches: 13. Germline lookup yields CDR1 MNHEY and CDR2 SVGAGI. The CDR3 loop spans 14 amino acids. The CDR3 DNA reads TGTGCCAGCATCCAAGACAGGGTTCGGTTTGAGCAGTACTTC. It codes for CASIQDRVRFEQYF.

The rearrangement uses TRBV18 and TRBJ1-6; tentative D call: TRBD1 (5 bases). Per germline, CDR1 KGHSH and CDR2 LQKENI. V lost 4 bases, J lost 3 bases, and 10 bases lay in between. The CDR3 spans 15 residues. The CDR3 spells CASSRLGDYNSPLHF. The CDR3 DNA is TGTGCCAGCTCACGGTTAGGGGACTATAATTCACCCCTCCACTTT.

The V gene is TRBV4-1, the J gene TRBJ1-1; 7 bases match TRBD1. The CDR3 contains 18 residues. Trimming removed 3 bases from V and 0 bases from J; junction bases left unmatched: 13. Germline-derived CDR1 and CDR2 are MGHRA and YSYEKL. The CDR3 DNA follows: TGCGCCAGCAGCCATCAACGGAGGACAGGATCCATGAACACTGAAGCTTTCTTT. It specifies CASSHQRRTGSMNTEAFF.

This clone has only one observation. V is TRBV21-1 and J is TRBJ2-1; TRBD2, the table's D call, lacks a check against the DNA. TRBV21-1 is marked as a pseudogene. The CDR3 is made up of 17 amino acids. CDR3: CASSARNSGGIYNEQFF. Here the CDR3 DNA reads TGTGCCAGCAGCGCAAGAAATAGCGGGGGGATTTACAATGAGCAGTTCTTC.

This clone was seen once. The chain combines TRBV6-5 with TRBJ2-5; weak D call: TRBD1 (5 bases). From germline, CDR1 is MNHEY and CDR2 SVGAGI. With 7 bases removed from V and 4 bases from J, the gap between germline ends came to 13 bases. The CDR3 extends over 13 amino acids. The CDR3 sequence is CASKTGVRETQYF. The CDR3 DNA sequence: TGTGCCAGCAAAACAGGAGTTCGAGAGACCCAGTACTTC.

V gene TRBV29-1 combines with J gene TRBJ2-1, with TRBD1 identical over 12 bases. CDR1 and CDR2 from the germline V gene are SQVTM and ANQGSEA. This CDR3 has 13 residues. J lost 8 bases, V lost 6 bases, and 5 bases had no gene match. CDR3 amino acids: CSVGTGGLDEQFF. DNA of the CDR3: TGCAGCGTAGGGACAGGGGGCTTAGATGAGCAGTTCTTC.

The genes are TRBV28 and TRBJ1-5, with D possibly TRBD1 on 5 matching bases. CDR1 and CDR2 (germline): MDHEN, SYDVKM. Trimming stripped 6 bases from V and 3 bases from J, with 12 bases between. This CDR3 is built from 14 residues. This chain's CDR3 is CASRVKGFNQPQHF. The CDR3 region has the DNA TGTGCCAGCAGGGTCAAGGGGTTCAATCAGCCCCAGCATTTT.

The CDR3 region is CASSLTGGMVQPQHF. The CDR3 DNA sequence: TGTGCCAGCAGTTTGACAGGGGGGATGGTACAGCCCCAGCATTTT. J is TRBJ1-5 and V is TRBV28; 9 bases are shared with TRBD1. Germline V gives CDR1 MDHEN, CDR2 SYDVKM. V dropped 3 bases and J dropped 7; count of bases not matched to a gene: 7. The CDR3 loop spans 15 amino acids. Looking up the rest from reference TRBV28 and TRBJ1-5 gives the full variable domain: DVKVTQSSRYLVKRTGEKVFLECVQDMDHENMFWYRQDPGLGLRLIYFSYDVKMKEKGDIPEGYSVSREKKERFSLILESASTNQTSMYLCASSLTGGMVQPQHFGDGTRLSIL.

The gene calls are TRBV10-1 and TRBJ2-3; 9 nucleotides line up with TRBD2. After removal of 2 bases from V and 3 bases from J, the junction contained 3 bases not matched to a gene. CDR3 size: 15 residues. Germline CDR1 and CDR2: WNHNN and SYGVQD (reference sequence). The CDR3 sequence: CASSEEREATDTQYF. CDR3 nucleotide sequence: TGCGCCAGCAGTGAGGAGCGGGAGGCAACAGATACGCAGTATTTT.

The chain joins TRBV10-3 to TRBJ2-7, with 9 bases matching TRBD1. There are 14 residues in the CDR3. Germline values: CDR1 ENHRY, CDR2 SYGVKD. V was pared by 11 bases and J by 4 bases, with 12 bases of the junction left unmatched. The DNA for the CDR3 is TGTGCCGCGTCCTTTCCGGGACAGGGATACGAGCAGTACTTC. This encodes CAASFPGQGYEQYF.

The rearrangement uses TRBV23-1 and TRBJ1-5; D call uncertain. TRBV23-1 is an ORF, with its function uncertain. This CDR3 contains 16 residues. V lost 3 bases and J lost 0, with 12 bases in between. In DNA, the CDR3 is TGCGCCAGCAGTCAGCCTCCTAAGAATAGCAATCAGCCCCAGCATTTT. It yields the protein CASSQPPKNSNQPQHF.

This chain joins TRBV5-6 and TRBJ1-2; the D gene is possibly TRBD1 (6 bases). This CDR3 is 13 amino acids long. V was shortened by 3 bases and J by 8 bases, with 14 bases between the two germline ends. CDR1 and CDR2 from the germline V gene are SGHDT and YYEEEE. Written as DNA, the CDR3 is TGTGCCAGCAGCTACCAGGGGAGTTGGGGCTACACCTTC. Its translation is CASSYQGSWGYTF.